Below are 9 T cell receptor beta chains sequenced from a single sample in a study of control samples from healthy donors and cancer patients. The repertoire was sequenced with immunoSEQ multiplex PCR; TCRdb's copy has only in-frame clones and lacks some. The table has roughly 45,000 clones, approximately 92% seen once. The sequencing input was PBMCs. These receptors were obtained from a man under 40 with colorectal cancer.

The chain recombines TRBV19 with TRBJ2-2; D is perhaps TRBD2 (6 bases). There are 14 residues in the CDR3. Looked up from germline, CDR1 is LNHDA and CDR2 is SQIVND (reference sequence). The V gene lost 7 bases and the J gene lost 1 base, with 10 bases spanning the gap. Here the CDR3 DNA reads TGTGCCAGTAATCAGGGACTGAACACCGGGGAGCTGTTTTTT. It specifies CASNQGLNTGELFF. Combining the CDR3 with reference TRBV19 and TRBJ2-2 gives the whole variable domain DGGITQSPKYLFRKEGQNVTLSCEQNLNHDAMYWYRQDPGQGLRLIYYSQIVNDFQKGDIAEGYSVSREKKESFPLTVTSAQKNPTAFYLCASNQGLNTGELFFGEGSRLTVL.

The V and J genes are TRBV7-2 and TRBJ2-3; no reliable D call. V lost 3 bases, J lost 0 bases, and 1 base lay in between. Germline V gives CDR1 SGHTA, CDR2 FQGNSA. The CDR3 has 12 residues. CDR3 sequence (DNA): TGTGCCAGCAGCTTTAGCACAGATACGCAGTATTTT. It encodes CASSFSTDTQYF.

V gene TRBV6-5 combines with J gene TRBJ2-1; 7 bases match TRBD2. Germline V gene sequence: CDR1 MNHEY, CDR2 SVGAGI. The CDR3 has 14 amino acids. V dropped 8 bases and J dropped 8; count of bases not matched to a gene: 12. CDR3 DNA sequence: TGTGCCAGCCGGGGGGTAGCACGTTTTGATGAGCAGTTCTTC. This encodes CASRGVARFDEQFF.

This rearrangement joins TRBV27 to TRBJ2-2; perhaps D is TRBD1 or TRBD2 (6 bases each). The CDR3 runs 16 residues. V lost 4 bases, J lost 0 bases, and 12 bases lay in between. From germline, CDR1 is MNHEY and CDR2 SMNVEV (reference sequence). The CDR3 region has the DNA TGTGCCAGCAGTTCCCAAGGGGGGACGAACACCGGGGAGCTGTTTTTT. Translating it yields CASSSQGGTNTGELFF.

The chain employs TRBV3-1 (or the pseudogene TRBV3-2) and TRBJ2-2; 11 nucleotides line up with TRBD2. The germline gives CDR1 LGHDT, CDR2 YNNKEL (reference sequence). The V segment lost 0 bases and the J segment 4 bases; nucleotides outside the gene matches: 4. CDR3 length: 17 amino acids. In DNA, the CDR3 is TGTGCCAGCAGCCAAGATAGCGGGGGGGCGCGCACCGGGGAGCTGTTTTTT. Protein product: CASSQDSGGARTGELFF.

CDR3 nucleotide sequence: TGCAGCGTTGAAGATGCCAGGGGCGGTGGCTACACCTTC. Its translation: CSVEDARGGGYTF. The chain joins TRBV29-1 to TRBJ1-2, with D possibly TRBD1 on 6 matching bases. Between the trimmed V and J ends, which lost 0 bases and 7 bases, there was a span of 12 bases. Germline V gene data show CDR1 as SQVTM and CDR2 as ANQGSEA. The CDR3 length is 13 residues.

This clone was recorded once. The chain couples TRBV4-3 to TRBJ2-7, with D unclear. The germline V gene encodes CDR1 LGHNA and CDR2 YSLEER. The CDR3 extends over 14 amino acids. V lost 0 bases to trimming and J lost 7 bases, with 13 bases between them. CDR3 in DNA: TGCGCCAGCAGCCAAGATATCAGGAGAGGAGAGCAGTACTTC. It encodes CASSQDIRRGEQYF.

The rearrangement links TRBV6-5 to TRBJ1-1; 9 bases are shared with TRBD1. The trim removed 6 bases at V and 8 bases at J, leaving 7 bases unmatched. CDR1 is MNHEY, CDR2 SVGAGI, per germline. CDR3 size: 13 residues. DNA for the CDR3: TGTGCCAGCAGCGTCGGGGACAGGGCGGAAGCTTTCTTT. Amino acids: CASSVGDRAEAFF.

This clone was seen a single time. The V gene is TRBV6-1, the J gene TRBJ2-3; D unclear. V dropped 2 bases and J dropped 3 bases, with 9 bases sitting between them. Germline loops: CDR1 MNHNS, CDR2 SASEGT. This CDR3 has 14 residues. The CDR3 DNA is TGTGCCAGCAGTGAACCCCTGGGTACAGATACGCAGTATTTT. Translated, it gives CASSEPLGTDTQYF.